Listed below are T cell receptor beta chains from one sample, sequenced in a study of Graves' ophthalmopathy and Graves' hyperthyroidism. One entry per CDR3 protein, called by TCRdb with MiXCR from the multiplex PCR reads. The sample records tens of thousands of distinct CDR3 sequences, 50% being singletons. The sequenced sample consisted of peripheral blood. These TCRs come from an adult man with Graves' ophthalmopathy. Both conserved end residues are part of each CDR3.

v_gene: TRBV12-3/TRBV12-4; j_gene: TRBJ1-2; CDR3aa: CASRGRANYGYTF
v_gene: TRBV5-6; j_gene: TRBJ2-5; CDR3aa: CASSLGLDGETHYF
v_gene: TRBV10-2; j_gene: TRBJ1-4; CDR3aa: CASSDAVPSQKLFF
v_gene: TRBV29-1; j_gene: TRBJ1-5; CDR3aa: CSVGVQGQPQHF
v_gene: TRBV5-1; j_gene: TRBJ2-5; CDR3aa: CASSPGFEETQYF
v_gene: TRBV9; j_gene: TRBJ2-1; CDR3aa: CASSVGVAPYNEQFF
v_gene: TRBV11-2; j_gene: TRBJ2-5; CDR3aa: CASSYGTGGGKGETQYF
v_gene: TRBV19; j_gene: TRBJ1-4; CDR3aa: CASSPNLRGADNEKLFF
v_gene: TRBV7-7; j_gene: TRBJ2-1; CDR3aa: CASSLGLDSLDEQFF
v_gene: TRBV30; j_gene: TRBJ2-2; CDR3aa: CAWSQQGINAGELFF
v_gene: TRBV7-9; j_gene: TRBJ2-5; CDR3aa: CASSLDREAQYF
v_gene: TRBV24-1; j_gene: TRBJ2-3; CDR3aa: CATSDSRGGGTDTQYF
v_gene: TRBV6-5; j_gene: TRBJ1-2; CDR3aa: CASRRLNYGYTF
v_gene: TRBV7-2; j_gene: TRBJ2-1; CDR3aa: CASSARSGTYNEQFF
v_gene: TRBV6-5; j_gene: TRBJ2-7; CDR3aa: CASSSRDGSYEQYF
v_gene: TRBV7-9; j_gene: TRBJ1-2; CDR3aa: CASSPDRSSGYTF